These 14 T cell receptor beta chains were sequenced from one sample in a study of patients and donors after allogeneic stem cell transplantation. A single record per CDR3 protein comes from TCRdb applying MiXCR to the RT-PCR reads. The data show around 160,000 distinct CDR3 sequences, about 29% seen once. The sequenced sample consisted of blood, either unsorted or a sorted T cell fraction (not recorded which). These receptor sequences come from a human donor who was either an allogeneic HSCT recipient or a stem cell or donor lymphocyte infusion donor (not recorded which). It is not recorded whose cells these are; they may come from a transplant donor.

This clonotype turned up a few times. The chain couples TRBV5-1 to TRBJ2-4; D uncertain. The V gene's germline CDR1 is SGHRS and CDR2 YFSETQ. V was cut by 4 bases and J by 5 bases, with 16 bases left in between. This CDR3 has 15 amino acids. This CDR3 reads CASSLLAGVENIQYF. For the CDR3, the DNA is TGCGCCAGCAGCCTCCTCGCTGGAGTCGAAAACATTCAGTACTTC.

This clonotype was recorded only once. This chain joins TRBV5-1 and TRBJ2-7; 10 bases fit TRBD2. Germline V lookup: CDR1 SGHRS, CDR2 YFSETQ. The trim removed 5 bases at V and 0 bases at J, leaving 5 bases unmatched. The CDR3 is made up of 15 amino acids. CDR3 coding DNA: TGCGCCAGCAGGACCGGGACTAGCGCCTCCTACGAGCAGTACTTC. Protein product: CASRTGTSASYEQYF.

The chain is built from TRBV3-1 and TRBJ2-2; 9 bases align to TRBD1. V gave up 6 bases and J gave up 3 bases; unmatched junction bases: 5. The CDR3 length is 15 residues. Germline-derived CDR1 and CDR2 are LGHDT and YNNKEL (reference sequence). The CDR3 region has the DNA TGTGCCAGCAGACCCGGACAGGGGTACACCGGGGAGCTGTTTTTT. Its translation is CASRPGQGYTGELFF.

The chain is built from TRBV12-3 or TRBV12-4 and TRBJ1-5; tentatively, D is TRBD1 (5 bases). The CDR3 runs 17 residues. Trimming took off 6 bases at V and 0 bases at J, with 18 bases between the two ends. CDR3 DNA sequence: TGTGCCAGCAGGTGGGGAGGTAGAGGGACTAGCAATCAGCCCCAGCATTTT. Protein: CASRWGGRGTSNQPQHF.

This clonotype was picked up a small number of times. This chain joins TRBV28 and TRBJ2-3; 9 bases map to TRBD2. The germline V gene encodes CDR1 MDHEN and CDR2 SYDVKM. V was clipped by 3 bases and J by 2 bases; unmatched bases: 3. The CDR3 is 15 amino acids. The CDR3 coding sequence is TGTGCCAGCAGTTTGGGCGGGAGGGCCACAGATACGCAGTATTTT. Translating it yields CASSLGGRATDTQYF.

This clonotype was recorded a few times. V usage is TRBV2 and J usage is TRBJ1-2; D unresolved. CDR1 is SNHLY, CDR2 FYNNEI, per germline. V was clipped by 2 bases and J by 5 bases, with 12 bases between them. The CDR3 has 14 residues. The CDR3 reads CASSEQSMSYGYTF. The CDR3 region has the DNA TGTGCCAGCAGTGAACAATCGATGTCTTATGGCTACACCTTC. The full variable domain, completed using reference TRBV2 and TRBJ1-2, is EPEVTQTPSHQVTQMGQEVILRCVPISNHLYFYWYRQILGQKVEFLVSFYNNEISEKSEIFDDQFSVERPDGSNFTLKIRSTKLEDSAMYFCASSEQSMSYGYTFGSGTRLTVV.

The rearrangement uses TRBV10-3 and TRBJ2-7; D is perhaps TRBD2 (6 bases). V was clipped by 4 bases and J by 0 bases, with 13 bases between them. Germline V gives CDR1 ENHRY, CDR2 SYGVKD. The CDR3 consists of 15 residues. The CDR3 DNA reads as TGTGCCATCAGTGCCGTGGCGGGGACCTCCTACGAGCAGTACTTC. Protein: CAISAVAGTSYEQYF.

This clonotype was seen a few times. The rearrangement uses TRBV6-5 and TRBJ1-5; no definite D call. Looked up from germline, CDR1 is MNHEY and CDR2 is SVGAGI. V dropped 4 bases and J dropped 5 bases, with 6 bases sitting between them. The CDR3 spans 12 residues. CDR3: CASSSPDQPQHF. DNA of the CDR3: TGTGCCAGCAGTTCACCTGATCAGCCCCAGCATTTT.

The genes are TRBV20-1 and TRBJ2-3; either TRBD1 or TRBD2 may supply D (5 bases each). Germline lookup yields CDR1 DFQATT and CDR2 SNEGSKA (reference sequence). V was trimmed by 0 bases and J by 2 bases, leaving 18 bases between them. The CDR3 has 17 residues. The CDR3 here is CSARDHRTGPNTDTQYF. The CDR3, as DNA: TGCAGTGCTAGAGATCACCGAACGGGACCTAACACAGATACGCAGTATTTT.

This clonotype came up many times. V gene TRBV20-1 combines with J gene TRBJ1-5, with D perhaps matching TRBD1 (5 bases). CDR1 and CDR2 from the germline V gene are DFQATT and SNEGSKA (reference sequence). The CDR3 contains 12 residues. V was trimmed by 5 bases and J by 7 bases, leaving 12 bases between them. The CDR3 loop reads CSAPPEGQPQHF. In DNA, the CDR3 is TGCAGTGCTCCCCCGGAGGGGCAGCCCCAGCATTTT.

There are a few counts of this clonotype. The V and J genes are TRBV4-3 and TRBJ1-3; D is perhaps TRBD1 (6 bases). The CDR3 spans 14 residues. With 6 bases removed from V and 2 bases from J, the gap between germline ends came to 11 bases. CDR1 and CDR2 (germline): LGHNA, YSLEER. The CDR3 DNA reads TGCGCCAGCAGGCAGGGGAGCACTGGAAACACCATATATTTT. This encodes CASRQGSTGNTIYF.

The rearrangement links TRBV5-1 to TRBJ2-7, with a possible D match to TRBD2 (6 bases). Per germline, CDR1 SGHRS and CDR2 YFSETQ. The V end was cut by 7 bases, the J end by 5 bases, with 10 bases between. The CDR3 totals 11 residues. As DNA, the CDR3 is TGCGCCAGCGGCCAGCGGGACGAGCAGTACTTC. Residues: CASGQRDEQYF.

This clonotype was observed a few times. This rearrangement joins TRBV12-3 or TRBV12-4 to TRBJ2-7, with D perhaps matching TRBD1 or TRBD2 (5 bases each). V was trimmed by 2 bases and J by 6 bases, leaving 14 bases between them. The CDR3 runs 14 residues. The CDR3 loop is CASSLRGAQGEQYF. CDR3 nucleotides: TGTGCCAGCAGTTTAAGAGGGGCACAAGGCGAGCAGTACTTC.

This clonotype has just one count. V usage is TRBV18 and J usage is TRBJ2-1, with TRBD2 matching 8 bases. Germline V lookup: CDR1 KGHSH, CDR2 LQKENI. V lost 0 bases and J lost 4; bases outside the gene matches: 11. The CDR3 is made up of 18 amino acids. The chain's CDR3 is CASSPPRTSLTGYNEQFF. For the CDR3, the DNA is TGTGCCAGCTCACCACCGCGGACTAGCCTAACGGGGTACAATGAGCAGTTCTTC.